This T cell receptor beta chain is drawn from a study of T-cell reconstitution after alpha-beta-depleted transplantation in children. The TCRbeta library incorporated unique molecular identifiers. One entry per CDR3 protein, called by TCRdb with MiXCR from the PCR reads. The data contain 450,000 to 550,000 distinct CDR3 sequences, over 9.5% of them seen just once; the ten biggest clones take up 12% to 15%. Study-wide points: As was reported, about two months after transplant, alpha-beta T cells came from several hundred expanded graft clones. Diversity of TCRbeta at day 60 was high in some patients, arising from surviving recipient T cells and thymic progenitors. After one year, T-cell counts and TCRbeta diversity mostly came from new T cells.

This clonotype turned up a few times. Antigen specificity is unknown. Per the germline V gene, CDR1 is MDHEN and CDR2 is SYDVKM. V was clipped by 3 bases and J by 5 bases; unmatched bases: 9. The CDR3 is 15 residues long. This chain links TRBV28 with TRBJ2-7; 8 bases agree with TRBD2. The receptor comes from a female patient aged 2-9 years who had a stem cell transplant for aplastic anemia, so the T cells may come from the graft donor. This specimen consisted of PBMCs, mostly from graft donor cells, obtained 180 days after TCRalphabeta/CD19-depleted stem cell transplant. The CDR3 loop reads CASSLRAGVRDEQYF. CDR3 DNA: TGTGCCAGCAGTTTGCGAGCGGGGGTCCGGGACGAGCAGTACTTC.